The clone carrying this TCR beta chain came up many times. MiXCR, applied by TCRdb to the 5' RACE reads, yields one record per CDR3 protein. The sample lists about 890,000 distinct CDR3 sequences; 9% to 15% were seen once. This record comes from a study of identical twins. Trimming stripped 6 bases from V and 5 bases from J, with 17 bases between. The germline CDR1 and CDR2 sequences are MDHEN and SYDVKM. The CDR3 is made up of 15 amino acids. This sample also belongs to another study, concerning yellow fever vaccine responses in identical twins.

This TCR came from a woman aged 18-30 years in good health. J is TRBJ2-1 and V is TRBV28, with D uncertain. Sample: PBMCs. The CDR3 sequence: CASRSHPARNNEQFF. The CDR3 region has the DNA TGTGCCAGCAGGTCCCACCCTGCGCGGAACAATGAGCAGTTCTTC.